This TCR beta chain emerged from a study of molecular identifiers for immune sequencing clone quantification. The study, taken as a whole, reports: Clones carrying above 20 RNA copies accounted for over 98% of effector molecules, under 1% in naive cells.

After removal of 5 bases from V and 0 bases from J, the junction contained 9 bases not matched to a gene. Per the germline V gene, CDR1 is MDHEN and CDR2 is SYDVKM. The CDR3 spans 16 residues. From the PCR reads, TCRdb called clonotypes with MiXCR, one entry per CDR3 protein. The sample has about 640,000 distinct CDR3 sequences, 15% to 20% seen once; the top ten hold roughly 0.83%. Ten or more counts support this clonotype. Its antigen remains unidentified. This chain connects TRBV28 to TRBJ1-1, with 7 bases lining up with TRBD1. The sequenced sample consisted of naive CD8+ T cells from blood, with Jurkat cell RNA spiked in. Noted subset: FACS-sorted CD8+CD4-CCR7+CD45RA+ naive T cells. This sequence originates from a human donor in good health. Some libraries in this study had Jurkat cell RNA spiked in. CDR3 DNA: TGTGCCAGCAGTCCGAATGGGGGACAGATGAACACTGAAGCTTTCTTT. It codes for CASSPNGGQMNTEAFF. Using reference TRBV28 and TRBJ1-1 for the parts outside the CDR3, the full variable domain is DVKVTQSSRYLVKRTGEKVFLECVQDMDHENMFWYRQDPGLGLRLIYFSYDVKMKEKGDIPEGYSVSREKKERFSLILESASTNQTSMYLCASSPNGGQMNTEAFFGQGTRLTVV.